These T cell receptor beta chains were read from a single sample in a study of shared clonotypes between healthy human individuals. Assay used: immunoSEQ multiplex PCR; TCRdb lists only in-frame clones, some missing. Among 550,000 to 750,000 clones listed, just under 97% were seen once. The specimen sequenced was naive CD8+ T cells sorted from blood. All receptors come from a woman in her 30s in good health. CDR3s include the opening cysteine and the closing phenylalanine or tryptophan. Each record gives: D gene, clone size, V gene, J gene, CDR3 protein, CDR3 DNA. A D gene is named only where the DNA matches it firmly. Clone size is shown for a subset of rows, as once, few, many or a class of expanded clone.

TRBD2,NA,TRBV5-5,TRBJ2-7,CASSGGLAGAEQYF,TGTGCCAGCAGCGGCGGACTAGCGGGAGCCGAGCAGTACTTC
TRBD1,NA,TRBV30,TRBJ1-6,CAWSPGQGGSPLHF,TGTGCCTGGAGCCCAGGACAGGGCGGTTCACCCCTCCACTTT
TRBD2,NA,TRBV18,TRBJ2-3,CASSEAGESTDTQYF,TGTGCCAGCTCGGAAGCGGGAGAGAGCACAGATACGCAGTATTTT
NA,NA,TRBV18,TRBJ1-1,CASSPRPAELNTEAFF,TGTGCCAGCTCACCACGTCCGGCAGAATTGAACACTGAAGCTTTCTTT
TRBD2,NA,TRBV6-1,TRBJ2-7,CASSGPPTSGFEQYF,TGTGCCAGCAGTGGGCCCCCGACTAGCGGTTTTGAGCAGTACTTC
TRBD2,NA,TRBV7-9,TRBJ2-1,CASSSAGGSSYNEQFF,TGTGCCAGCAGCTCAGCGGGGGGATCCTCCTACAATGAGCAGTTCTTC
TRBD2,NA,TRBV28,TRBJ2-7,CASSLETDRDYSYEQYF,TGTGCCAGCAGTTTAGAGACCGACCGGGACTACTCCTACGAGCAGTACTTC
NA,NA,TRBV6-5,TRBJ2-7,CASSYSEGYEQYF,TGTGCCAGCAGTTACTCGGAGGGGTACGAGCAGTACTTC
TRBD1,NA,TRBV7-3,TRBJ1-1,CASSFWTGDNTEAFF,TGTGCCAGCAGCTTCTGGACAGGGGATAACACTGAAGCTTTCTTT
NA,NA,TRBV7-2,TRBJ2-1,CARARGSTYNEQFF,TGTGCCAGGGCCCGGGGGAGTACCTACAATGAGCAGTTCTTC
NA,NA,TRBV2,TRBJ2-3,CASSSTPESSTDTQYF,TGTGCCAGCAGTTCCACCCCCGAGTCTAGCACAGATACGCAGTATTTT
NA,NA,TRBV7-9,TRBJ2-6,CASSLTDLGTGANVLTF,TGTGCCAGCAGCTTGACCGACTTAGGCACTGGGGCCAACGTCCTGACTTTC
TRBD2,once,TRBV27,TRBJ2-1,CASSFLAGGDEQFF,TGTGCCAGCAGTTTTTTAGCGGGAGGAGATGAGCAGTTCTTC
NA,NA,TRBV9,TRBJ2-7,CASSVGGTPYEQYF,TGTGCCAGCAGCGTAGGCGGAACCCCCTACGAGCAGTACTTC
NA,once,TRBV6-1,TRBJ1-5,CASRIGNQPQHF,TGTGCCAGCAGAATCGGCAATCAGCCCCAGCATTTT
NA,NA,TRBV5-5,TRBJ2-7,CASSLGRNTVNHEQYF,TGTGCCAGCAGCTTGGGACGAAACACCGTAAACCACGAGCAGTACTTC
NA,NA,TRBV5-1,TRBJ1-2,CARGDYGYTF,TGCGCCAGGGGAGATTATGGCTACACCTTC
NA,NA,TRBV19,TRBJ2-3,CASSIDQEDTQYF,TGTGCCAGTAGTATAGATCAAGAGGATACGCAGTATTTT
NA,NA,TRBV5-5,TRBJ2-5,CASSFPNQETQYF,TGTGCCAGCAGCTTTCCCAACCAAGAGACCCAGTACTTC
TRBD1,NA,TRBV6-5,TRBJ1-1,CASSEQGTEAFF,TGTGCCAGCAGTGAACAGGGGACTGAAGCTTTCTTT
TRBD1,NA,TRBV2,TRBJ1-5,CASSEGQSNQPQHF,TGTGCCAGCAGTGAGGGACAGAGCAATCAGCCCCAGCATTTT
TRBD1,NA,TRBV27,TRBJ2-7,CASSLPGQGRSEQYF,TGTGCCAGCAGTCTCCCGGGACAGGGAAGATCGGAGCAGTACTTC
NA,NA,TRBV21-1,TRBJ1-5,CASSKVTGASNQPQHF,TGTGCCAGCAGCAAAGTTACGGGGGCGAGCAATCAGCCCCAGCATTTT
TRBD1,NA,TRBV23-1,TRBJ2-7,CASSIPGQGHGEQYF,TGCGCCAGCAGCATACCGGGACAGGGGCACGGCGAGCAGTACTTC
TRBD2,once,TRBV30,TRBJ2-1,CACTGLDYNEQFF,TGTGCCTGTACGGGACTAGATTACAATGAGCAGTTCTTC
TRBD1,NA,TRBV7-8,TRBJ2-7,CASSLGPQGVWEQYF,TGTGCCAGCAGCTTAGGTCCACAGGGGGTATGGGAGCAGTACTTC
NA,NA,TRBV27,TRBJ1-1,CASSPWGAWERNTEAFF,TGTGCCAGCAGTCCATGGGGGGCTTGGGAGCGTAACACTGAAGCTTTCTTT
TRBD1,NA,TRBV28,TRBJ1-1,CASRPQGLANTEAFF,TGTGCCAGCAGACCACAGGGGCTTGCAAACACTGAAGCTTTCTTT
NA,NA,TRBV28,TRBJ2-1,CASSFYLEQFF,TGTGCCAGCAGTTTTTACCTTGAGCAGTTCTTC